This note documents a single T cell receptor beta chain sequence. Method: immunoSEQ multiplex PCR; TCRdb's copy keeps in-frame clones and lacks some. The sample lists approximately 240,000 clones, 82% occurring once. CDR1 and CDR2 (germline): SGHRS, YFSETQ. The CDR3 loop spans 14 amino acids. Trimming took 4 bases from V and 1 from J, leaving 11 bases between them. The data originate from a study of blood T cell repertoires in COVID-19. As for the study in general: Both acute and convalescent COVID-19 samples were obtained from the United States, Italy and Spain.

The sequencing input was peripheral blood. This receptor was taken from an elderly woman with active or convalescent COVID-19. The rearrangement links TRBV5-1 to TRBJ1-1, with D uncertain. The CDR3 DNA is TGCGCCAGCAGCCCAACATCGGGGAACACTGAAGCTTTCTTT. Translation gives CASSPTSGNTEAFF. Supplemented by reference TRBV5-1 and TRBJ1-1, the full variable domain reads KAGVTQTPRYLIKTRGQQVTLSCSPISGHRSVSWYQQTPGQGLQFLFEYFSETQRNKGNFPGRFSGRQFSNSRSEMNVSTLELGDSALYLCASSPTSGNTEAFFGQGTRLTVV.